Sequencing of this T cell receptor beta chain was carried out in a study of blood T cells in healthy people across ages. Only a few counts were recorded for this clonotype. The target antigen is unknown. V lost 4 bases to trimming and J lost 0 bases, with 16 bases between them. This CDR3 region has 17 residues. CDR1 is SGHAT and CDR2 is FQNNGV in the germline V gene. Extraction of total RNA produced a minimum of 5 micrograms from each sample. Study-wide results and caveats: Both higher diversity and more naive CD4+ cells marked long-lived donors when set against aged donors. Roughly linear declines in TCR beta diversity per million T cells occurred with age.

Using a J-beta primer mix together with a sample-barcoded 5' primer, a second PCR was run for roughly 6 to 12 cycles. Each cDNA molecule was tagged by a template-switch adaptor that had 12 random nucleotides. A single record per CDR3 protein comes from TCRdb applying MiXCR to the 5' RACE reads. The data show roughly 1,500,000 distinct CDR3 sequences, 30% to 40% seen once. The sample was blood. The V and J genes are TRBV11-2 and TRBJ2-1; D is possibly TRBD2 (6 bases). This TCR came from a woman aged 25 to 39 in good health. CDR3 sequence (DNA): TGTGCCAGCAGCTCGATGGGTAACGGGAGCTCCTACAATGAGCAGTTCTTC. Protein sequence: CASSSMGNGSSYNEQFF. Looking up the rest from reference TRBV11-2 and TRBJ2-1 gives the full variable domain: EAGVAQSPRYKIIEKRQSVAFWCNPISGHATLYWYQQILGQGPKLLIQFQNNGVVDDSQLPKDRFSAERLKGVDSTLKIQPAKLEDSAVYLCASSSMGNGSSYNEQFFGPGTRLTVL.